The 20 T cell receptor beta chains presented below share a single source sample, sequenced in a study of blood T cell repertoires in COVID-19. Clones were read by immunoSEQ multiplex PCR, and TCRdb kept only the in-frame ones, dropping some. This table has around 130,000 clones, around 80% appearing once. Sequences were obtained from PBMCs or T cells enriched from blood (not recorded which). The receptor source for this set is a man aged 40-55 years with acute COVID-19.

The chain links TRBV27 to TRBJ1-2, with D possibly matching TRBD1 (5 bases). CDR3 length: 14 amino acids. V was shortened by 0 bases and J by 2 bases, with 7 bases between the two germline ends. Germline V gene lookup returns CDR1 MNHEY and CDR2 SMNVEV (reference sequence). The CDR3 coding sequence is TGTGCCAGCAGTTTATCGGGGGGGAACTATGGCTACACCTTC. It yields the protein CASSLSGGNYGYTF.

The chain is built from TRBV12-3 or TRBV12-4 and TRBJ1-2; 7 bases are a match to TRBD1. This CDR3 has 13 amino acids. The junction had 5 bases not matched to a gene; V was cut back by 5 bases and J by 5 bases. CDR3 nucleotide sequence: TGTGCCAGCAGTAACACAGGGGATTATGGCTACACCTTC. Encoded protein: CASSNTGDYGYTF.

This clone appeared once. This chain's CDR3 is CASSERQGNNQPQHF. The DNA for the CDR3 is TGTGCCAGCAGTGAGCGCCAGGGGAACAATCAGCCCCAGCATTTT. The chain uses TRBV2 and TRBJ1-5, with a possible D match to TRBD1 (6 bases). This CDR3 region has 15 residues. Trimming stripped 3 bases from V and 3 bases from J, with 12 bases between. Germline assignment: CDR1 SNHLY and CDR2 FYNNEI. Based on the CDR3 plus reference TRBV2 and TRBJ1-5, the full variable domain is EPEVTQTPSHQVTQMGQEVILRCVPISNHLYFYWYRQILGQKVEFLVSFYNNEISEKSEIFDDQFSVERPDGSNFTLKIRSTKLEDSAMYFCASSERQGNNQPQHFGDGTRLSIL.

For the CDR3, the DNA is TGTGCCTGGAGTGTACACGGAGAAGGGACCCAGTACTTC. Translated, it gives CAWSVHGEGTQYF. The rearrangement joins TRBV30 to TRBJ2-5; no clear D. This CDR3 is built from 13 residues. The V and J ends lost 0 bases and 7 bases respectively, with 12 bases between them. Germline lookup yields CDR1 GTSNPN and CDR2 SVGIG (reference sequence).

The chain employs TRBV12-3 or TRBV12-4 and TRBJ1-2; D possibly corresponds to TRBD1 (6 bases). The V and J ends lost 6 bases and 4 bases respectively, with 12 bases between them. The CDR3 length is 13 residues. CDR3 DNA sequence: TGTGCCAGCAGCCTACAGGGAAGCTATGGCTACACCTTC. The encoded protein is CASSLQGSYGYTF.

The chain recombines TRBV19 with TRBJ2-7, with D unclear. Trimming removed 5 bases from V and 0 bases from J, with 8 bases in between. Germline V gives CDR1 LNHDA, CDR2 SQIVND (reference sequence). The CDR3 has 13 amino acids. Here the CDR3 DNA reads TGTGCCAGTAGTCTGCAGGCCTCCTACGAGCAGTACTTC. Translation: CASSLQASYEQYF.

This chain links TRBV18 with TRBJ2-7; no firm D call. V was pared by 4 bases and J by 0 bases, with 4 bases between. This CDR3 spans 12 amino acids. The germline CDR1 and CDR2 sequences are KGHSH and LQKENI. This CDR3 reads CASSLLSYEQYF. CDR3 sequence (DNA): TGTGCCAGCTCACTTCTCTCCTACGAGCAGTACTTC.

This sequence joins TRBV29-1 and TRBJ2-1; D perhaps matches TRBD2 (5 bases). The CDR3 loop spans 17 amino acids. The V end lost 4 bases, the J end lost 1 base, and 20 bases lay between the germline ends. Germline V CDR1 and CDR2: SQVTM, ANQGSEA. The CDR3 loop is CSVASLGRSGSYNEQFF. The DNA of the CDR3 is TGCAGCGTTGCGTCCCTAGGTAGGAGCGGTTCCTACAATGAGCAGTTCTTC.

The CDR3 here is CASSQGLAGGGVEFF. In DNA, the CDR3 is TGTGCCAGCAGCCAAGGACTAGCGGGAGGAGGCGTTGAGTTCTTC. The chain has TRBV3-1 (or the pseudogene TRBV3-2) and TRBJ2-1; 13 nucleotides agree with TRBD2. V gave up 1 base and J gave up 14 bases; unmatched junction bases: 8. Germline V gene lookup returns CDR1 LGHDT and CDR2 YNNKEL (reference sequence). The CDR3 is 15 amino acids.

The CDR3 coding sequence is TGTGCCAGCAGTCGACTCCCCAATCAGCCCCAGCATTTT. As protein: CASSRLPNQPQHF. The chain couples TRBV6-2 or TRBV6-3 to TRBJ1-5; D uncertain. The CDR3 runs 13 residues. Deletions cut 5 bases from V and 3 bases from J, with 8 bases between. Per germline, CDR1 MNHEY and CDR2 SVGEGT.

This sequence joins TRBV3-1 (or the pseudogene TRBV3-2) and TRBJ2-7, with 9 bases identical to TRBD2. This CDR3 is built from 16 residues. V was clipped by 2 bases and J by 1 base; unmatched bases: 6. Germline V lookup: CDR1 LGHDT, CDR2 YNNKEL (reference sequence). The CDR3 DNA reads TGTGCCAGCAGCCAAATACCAGCGGGGGGTTCCTACGAGCAGTACTTC. This gives the protein CASSQIPAGGSYEQYF.

The chain is built from TRBV7-6 and TRBJ2-7, with TRBD2 as a possible D gene (6 bases). The CDR3 length is 15 residues. The ends were cut back, 2 bases at V and 2 bases at J, with 13 bases in the middle. CDR1 and CDR2 from the germline V gene are SGHVS and FNYEAQ. This CDR3 reads CASSLPGTGAYEQYF. The CDR3 DNA sequence: TGTGCCAGCAGCTTACCCGGGACTGGCGCCTACGAGCAGTACTTC.

The chain links TRBV5-1 to TRBJ1-6; 11 bases map to TRBD1. There are 13 residues in the CDR3. From germline, CDR1 is SGHRS and CDR2 YFSETQ. V was pared by 9 bases and J by 9 bases, with 5 bases of the junction left unmatched. The CDR3, as DNA: TGCGCCACCTCCGGGACAGGGGGTTCACCCCTCCACTTT. This encodes CATSGTGGSPLHF.

V gene TRBV9 combines with J gene TRBJ1-2, with D possibly TRBD1 on 5 matching bases. Germline V gene data show CDR1 as SGDLS and CDR2 as YYNGEE. This CDR3 is 14 amino acids long. V dropped 4 bases and J dropped 3 bases, with 13 bases sitting between them. The CDR3 loop reads CASSPGDGYYGYTF. The CDR3 DNA sequence: TGTGCCAGCAGCCCGGGGGACGGGTACTATGGCTACACCTTC.

This chain's CDR3 is CASSALGGSSYEQYF. The CDR3 coding sequence is TGTGCCAGCAGCGCGCTAGGAGGTAGCTCCTACGAGCAGTACTTC. The chain is built from TRBV9 and TRBJ2-7, with D perhaps TRBD2 (5 bases). With 3 bases removed from V and 0 bases from J, the gap between germline ends came to 13 bases. Per germline, CDR1 SGDLS and CDR2 YYNGEE. The CDR3 spans 15 residues. Supplemented by reference TRBV9 and TRBJ2-7, the full variable domain reads DSGVTQTPKHLITATGQRVTLRCSPRSGDLSVYWYQQSLDQGLQFLIQYYNGEERAKGNILERFSAQQFPDLHSELNLSSLELGDSALYFCASSALGGSSYEQYFGPGTRLTVT.

V is TRBV7-9 and J is TRBJ1-1, with 9 bases that match TRBD1. Unmatched junction bases numbered 8, after V lost 5 bases and J lost 4 bases. Per germline, CDR1 SEHNR and CDR2 FQNEAQ (reference sequence). The CDR3 is 15 amino acids. The CDR3 DNA reads TGTGCCAGCAGCACGGACAGGGGAGGAAGCACTGAAGCTTTCTTT. Translation: CASSTDRGGSTEAFF.

For the CDR3, the DNA is TGTGCCAGCAGTTCTAGCGTTGGGCAGTTCTTC. It yields the protein CASSSSVGQFF. The chain links TRBV6-2 or TRBV6-3 to TRBJ2-1, with D maybe TRBD2 (6 bases). V lost 4 bases and J 12 bases, leaving 10 bases between the germline ends. CDR1 and CDR2 (germline): MNHEY, SVGEGT. The CDR3 consists of 11 residues.

This rearrangement joins TRBV6-5 to TRBJ2-2; possible D gene TRBD1, 6 bases. The CDR3 covers 15 residues. V lost 1 base to trimming and J lost 1 base, with 7 bases between them. Germline V gene data show CDR1 as MNHEY and CDR2 as SVGAGI. CDR3 bases: TGTGCCAGCAGTTACTGGACAGAGAACACCGGGGAGCTGTTTTTT. Protein: CASSYWTENTGELFF.

The chain links TRBV5-1 to TRBJ2-1; TRBD2 matches at 9 bases. The germline V gene has CDR1 SGHRS and CDR2 YFSETQ. V dropped 4 bases and J dropped 6; count of bases not matched to a gene: 5. There are 14 residues in the CDR3. CDR3 amino acids: CASSPGREGNEQFF. The CDR3 DNA follows: TGCGCCAGCAGCCCGGGGCGGGAGGGCAATGAGCAGTTCTTC.

The chain links TRBV7-9 to TRBJ1-5; D might be TRBD1 (5 bases). CDR3 size: 15 residues. Per germline, CDR1 SEHNR and CDR2 FQNEAQ (reference sequence). V lost 7 bases and J lost 4, with 17 bases in between. CDR3 nucleotides: TGTGCCAGCACCCCCCCCCGGAGGGGAAATCAGCCCCAGCATTTT. As protein: CASTPPRRGNQPQHF. The full variable domain, in which reference TRBV7-9 and TRBJ1-5 provide the parts outside the CDR3, is DTGVSQNPRHKITKRGQNVTFRCDPISEHNRLYWYRQTLGQGPEFLTYFQNEAQLEKSRLLSDRFSAERPKGSFSTLEIQRTEQGDSAMYLCASTPPRRGNQPQHFGDGTRLSIL.